This TCR beta chain originates from a study of OX40 agonist ivuxolimab in advanced cancers. Study background: Given to patients was ivuxolimab, an agonistic anti-OX40 (CD134) antibody.

Comment on this clone: What it binds is unknown.

The study's findings and limits: Some patients without response likewise showed low normalized clonal expansion.

Sequencing used immunoSEQ multiplex PCR; TCRdb keeps in-frame clones, though not all of them. The sample includes fewer than 85,000 clones, 65% to 90% seen only once; the top ten take 1.9%. The sequencing here drew on CD4+ or CD8+ T cells sorted from blood, taken in a trial of the OX40 agonist ivuxolimab. This TCR came from an adult with an advanced solid tumor such as melanoma, head and neck, liver or kidney cancer.

CDR3 sequence reads: CASSSQGDNNSPLHF. CDR3 in DNA: TGTGCCAGCTCATCACAGGGAGACAATAATTCACCCCTCCACTTT. The gene calls are TRBV18 and TRBJ1-6; perhaps TRBD1 as D (6 bases). Germline assignment: CDR1 KGHSH and CDR2 LQKENI. The CDR3 runs to 15 residues. Trimming pared 5 bases from V and 5 bases from J, leaving 13 bases between.